This TCR beta chain was sequenced in a study of control samples from healthy donors and cancer patients. This table comes from immunoSEQ multiplex PCR, and its TCRdb copy is limited to in-frame clones, with some not included. The sample consists of around 120,000 clones, approximately 90% of them appearing once. CDR1 is SGDLS and CDR2 is YYNGEE in the germline V gene. V was shortened by 4 bases and J by 5 bases, with 18 bases between the two germline ends. The CDR3 length is 15 residues. Sequenced sample: blood. V and J are TRBV9 and TRBJ1-2; no clear D. This TCR was sampled from a woman aged 18-29 years in good health. The CDR3 DNA sequence: TGTGCCAGCAGCCCATATACAAATGGAGGATATGGCTACACCTTC. Amino acid sequence: CASSPYTNGGYGYTF.